Shown below are 23 T cell receptor beta chains from a single sample sequenced in a study of regulatory T cells in long-lasting Graves disease. Time point here: newly diagnosed GD, antithyroid drugs for less than 3 months. PBMC RNA was the source of the TCR library. Arm-PCR with iRepertoire HTBI primers amplified the CDR3 regions for these TCR beta libraries. TCRdb fed the multiplex PCR reads into MiXCR, producing one record per CDR3 protein. The sample has around 420,000 distinct CDR3 sequences; roughly a sixth are singletons. Source: peripheral blood mononuclear cells (PBMCs), taken at new diagnosis, from a patient treated with antithyroid drugs. The receptor set was obtained from a female donor with Graves disease.

This clonotype was seen a few times. V gene TRBV29-1 combines with J gene TRBJ2-3, with 8 bases aligning to TRBD2. Germline V gives CDR1 SQVTM, CDR2 ANQGSEA. Losses at the gene ends were 7 bases for V and 3 bases for J; bases not matched to a gene: 9. The CDR3 length is 14 residues. In nucleotides, the CDR3 is TGCAGCGCCCCCCCCGGGGGGGCTACAGATACGCAGTATTTT. Protein product: CSAPPGGATDTQYF.

The CDR3 region is CASNYLGGAGNTIYF. CDR3 nucleotides: TGTGCCAGCAACTATCTGGGGGGGGCTGGAAACACCATATATTTT. The chain uses TRBV9 and TRBJ1-3, with D possibly matching TRBD1 (5 bases). There are 15 residues in the CDR3. The germline CDR1 and CDR2 sequences are SGDLS and YYNGEE. Trimming stripped 6 bases from V and 2 bases from J, with 15 bases between.

Concerning this clonotype itself: This could be a read error, since a much larger clone is one nucleotide away. The CDR3 does not end in the conserved phenylalanine or tryptophan, so this is likely a read error. CDR3 sequence: CASSQHVSGRADDEQFS. In DNA form, the CDR3 reads TGCGCCAGCAGCCAACACGTAAGCGGGAGGGCCGATGATGAGCAGTTCTCC. This chain links TRBV4-1 with TRBJ2-1, with 10 bases aligning to TRBD2. Germline assignment: CDR1 MGHRA and CDR2 YSYEKL. The CDR3 consists of 17 residues. Germline trimming cut 2 bases from V and 8 bases from J; bases unmatched to any gene: 12.

At least ten counts were recorded for this clonotype. The CDR3: CASSFLTGRGTEAFF. DNA for the CDR3: TGTGCCAGCAGTTTCCTGACAGGTCGAGGCACTGAAGCTTTCTTT. V gene TRBV12-3 or TRBV12-4 combines with J gene TRBJ1-1, with D possibly being TRBD1 (6 bases). This CDR3 contains 15 residues. V lost 3 bases and J lost 4, with 15 bases in between.

There are many counts of this clonotype. The CDR3 nucleotides are TGTGCCACCAGCAGCTACAGAGAAGAGACCCAGTACTTC. Protein: CATSSYREETQYF. The chain couples TRBV15 to TRBJ2-5; D unresolved. Trimming removed 3 bases at V and 3 bases at J, with 8 bases between. Germline-derived CDR1 and CDR2 are LNHNV and YYDKDF (reference sequence). The CDR3 totals 13 residues.

This clonotype was counted many times. The chain uses TRBV15 and TRBJ1-5; the D is unclear. V lost 0 bases and J lost 4, with 1 base in between. From germline, CDR1 is LNHNV and CDR2 YYDKDF (reference sequence). The CDR3 runs 12 residues. CDR3: CATSRDNQPQHF. The CDR3 region has the DNA TGTGCCACCAGCAGAGATAATCAGCCCCAGCATTTT.

This clonotype was seen ten or more times. The chain links TRBV18 to TRBJ1-6; TRBD1 aligns across 7 bases. Germline V gene lookup returns CDR1 KGHSH and CDR2 LQKENI. V was clipped by 3 bases and J by 10 bases; unmatched bases: 9. The CDR3 has 15 amino acids. CDR3 in DNA: TGTGCCAGCTCACCGCGGGGACAGCAGAACTCACCCCTCCACTTT. Encoded protein: CASSPRGQQNSPLHF.

This clonotype has only a few counts. The gene calls are TRBV7-9 and TRBJ2-6; 9 bases are a match to TRBD2. Losses at the gene ends were 5 bases for V and 2 bases for J; bases not matched to a gene: 10. This CDR3 has 18 residues. Germline loops: CDR1 SEHNR, CDR2 FQNEAQ (reference sequence). The CDR3 sequence is CASSLGQLAGPGANVLTF. The CDR3 bases are TGTGCCAGCAGCCTCGGGCAGCTAGCGGGACCTGGGGCCAACGTCCTGACTTTC.

This clonotype was observed many times. The chain carries TRBV5-1 and TRBJ1-1; no clear D. Germline V gene lookup returns CDR1 SGHRS and CDR2 YFSETQ. This CDR3 is built from 16 residues. Deletions cut 3 bases from V and 11 bases from J, with 26 bases between. CDR3 in DNA: TGCGCCAGCAGCTATAACCCTCCGGGCCCCACGGTGGAGGCTTTCTTT. This encodes CASSYNPPGPTVEAFF.

This clonotype was detected ten times or more. This chain joins TRBV11-2 and TRBJ1-1, with D possibly matching TRBD1 (6 bases). Trimming removed 5 bases at V and 3 bases at J, with 25 bases between. The CDR3 runs 18 residues. The germline gives CDR1 SGHAT, CDR2 FQNNGV. As DNA, the CDR3 is TGTGCCAGCAGCCAACTGCGCCCGAGCAGGGGATCGCACACTGAAGCTTTCTTT. This gives the protein CASSQLRPSRGSHTEAFF. Variable domain in full (rest from reference TRBV11-2 and TRBJ1-1): EAGVAQSPRYKIIEKRQSVAFWCNPISGHATLYWYQQILGQGPKLLIQFQNNGVVDDSQLPKDRFSAERLKGVDSTLKIQPAKLEDSAVYLCASSQLRPSRGSHTEAFFGQGTRLTVV.

In this sample, this clonotype turned up many times. The CDR3 sequence is CASGRDRENTEAFF. DNA for the CDR3: TGTGCTAGTGGAAGGGACAGGGAGAACACTGAAGCTTTCTTT. The rearrangement joins TRBV12-5 to TRBJ1-1; the match to TRBD1 covers 9 bases. Unmatched junction bases numbered 3, after V lost 6 bases and J lost 1 base. CDR3 size: 14 residues. Germline loops: CDR1 LGHNT, CDR2 FRNRAP. Together with reference TRBV12-5 and TRBJ1-1, the CDR3 gives the full variable domain: DARVTQTPRHKVTEMGQEVTMRCQPILGHNTVFWYRQTMMQGLELLAYFRNRAPLDDSGMPKDRFSAEMPDATLATLKIQPSEPRDSAVYFCASGRDRENTEAFFGQGTRLTVV.

At least ten counts were recorded for this clonotype. The V gene is TRBV9, the J gene TRBJ1-2; the D gene is possibly TRBD1 (5 bases). Germline CDR1 reads SGDLS; CDR2 reads YYNGEE. The CDR3 totals 14 residues. Between the trimmed V and J ends, which lost 2 bases and 4 bases, there was a span of 12 bases. Here the CDR3 reads CASSVNQGIYGYTF. The CDR3 DNA follows: TGTGCCAGCAGCGTCAATCAGGGAATCTATGGCTACACCTTC.

This clonotype was seen many times. The CDR3 protein is CASSRIMGTGVRGYTF. The CDR3 coding sequence is TGTGCCAGCAGCCGGATCATGGGGACAGGGGTGCGTGGCTACACCTTC. The chain has TRBV7-9 and TRBJ1-2; 10 bases map to TRBD1. CDR3 length equals 16 residues. V dropped 5 bases and J dropped 7; count of bases not matched to a gene: 13. CDR1 is SEHNR, CDR2 FQNEAQ, per germline (reference sequence).

Comment on this clonotype: As the CDR3 is not closed by the conserved phenylalanine or tryptophan, this likely results from a read error. The rearrangement uses TRBV19 and TRBJ1-1, with a tentative D call TRBD1 (6 bases). V lost 1 base to trimming and J lost 5 bases, with 8 bases between them. Germline V gives CDR1 LNHDA, CDR2 SQIVND (reference sequence). The CDR3 sequence is 13 residues long. The CDR3 DNA sequence: TGTGCCAGTAGTATAGCCCAGGGGACTGAAGCTTTCCTT. This codes for CASSIAQGTEAFL.

In its sample, this clonotype was seen many times. The V gene is TRBV2, the J gene TRBJ1-1, with D possibly TRBD1 on 5 matching bases. V lost 8 bases, J lost 1 base, and 11 bases lay in between. CDR1 is SNHLY and CDR2 is FYNNEI in the germline V gene. The CDR3 length is 13 residues. The CDR3 region has the DNA TGTGCCAGCCCCCAGGGAACGAACACTGAAGCTTTCTTT. This sequence encodes CASPQGTNTEAFF.

This clonotype was counted a single time. The chain has TRBV6-1 and TRBJ2-1, with 9 bases that match TRBD2. V was pared by 4 bases and J by 7 bases, with 8 bases of the junction left unmatched. CDR1 is MNHNS and CDR2 is SASEGT in the germline V gene. This CDR3 contains 15 residues. CDR3 sequence: CASSAGLAGFNEQFF. The CDR3 DNA reads as TGTGCCAGCAGTGCGGGACTAGCCGGATTTAATGAGCAGTTCTTC.

In this sample, this clonotype turned up a few times. The J gene is TRBJ1-2, the V gene TRBV28; maybe TRBD1 (6 bases). The germline V and J ends were trimmed by 8 bases and 2 bases, with 15 bases remaining between them. This CDR3 region has 14 residues. Germline-derived CDR1 and CDR2 are MDHEN and SYDVKM. The CDR3 is CASFEGGRNYGYTF. CDR3 bases: TGTGCCAGCTTCGAGGGGGGGCGGAACTATGGCTACACCTTC.

CDR3 protein: CASSFPGQAAFF. Here the CDR3 DNA reads TGTGCCAGCAGCTTTCCAGGGCAGGCCGCGTTCTTC. The chain couples TRBV7-2 to TRBJ2-1; D possibly corresponds to TRBD1 (5 bases). V lost 3 bases and J lost 15, with 15 bases in between. The CDR3 spans 12 residues. Germline V gives CDR1 SGHTA, CDR2 FQGNSA.

This clonotype was detected many times. This sequence joins TRBV29-1 and TRBJ2-3, with TRBD1 as a possible D gene (6 bases). CDR1 is SQVTM and CDR2 is ANQGSEA in the germline V gene. This CDR3 is built from 13 residues. V lost 4 bases to trimming and J lost 1 base, with 9 bases between them. The CDR3 coding sequence is TGCAGCGTTGCCAGGGGAGGCACAGATACGCAGTATTTT. Its translation is CSVARGGTDTQYF.

V and J are TRBV6-1 and TRBJ2-1; D perhaps matches TRBD1 (5 bases). This CDR3 has 11 amino acids. Trimming left V 5 bases short and J 12 bases short, with 11 bases between. CDR1 is MNHNS and CDR2 is SASEGT in the germline V gene. CDR3 nucleotides: TGTGCCAGCAGTCCAGGGCTCCGGCAGTTCTTC. As protein: CASSPGLRQFF.

This clonotype has a count of ten or more. The chain combines TRBV3-1 with TRBJ2-1; D is undetermined. Germline values: CDR1 LGHDT, CDR2 YNNKEL (reference sequence). CDR3 size: 12 residues. Trimming cost V 3 bases and J 9 bases, with 9 bases left between them. The CDR3 sequence is CASSHNDPEQFF. In DNA form, the CDR3 reads TGTGCCAGCAGCCATAACGATCCTGAGCAGTTCTTC.

On this clonotype itself: A much larger clone lies a single base off, so this may be a read error. The CDR3 DNA is TGTGCCAGCGGTTGGGCCGGGGAGCTGTTTTTT. Amino acid sequence: CASGWAGELFF. The chain joins TRBV27 to TRBJ2-2; no clear D. The CDR3 has 11 amino acids. Germline V gene sequence: CDR1 MNHEY, CDR2 SMNVEV (reference sequence). Trimming left V 8 bases short and J 6 bases short, with 7 bases between.

This clonotype was seen a few times. V usage is TRBV18 and J usage is TRBJ1-2, with D possibly matching TRBD1 (6 bases). Looked up from germline, CDR1 is KGHSH and CDR2 is LQKENI. Deletions cut 2 bases from V and 4 bases from J, with 8 bases between. CDR3 length equals 13 residues. The CDR3 DNA sequence: TGTGCCAGCTCACCAGAGGACAGCTATGGCTACACCTTC. Amino acid sequence: CASSPEDSYGYTF.